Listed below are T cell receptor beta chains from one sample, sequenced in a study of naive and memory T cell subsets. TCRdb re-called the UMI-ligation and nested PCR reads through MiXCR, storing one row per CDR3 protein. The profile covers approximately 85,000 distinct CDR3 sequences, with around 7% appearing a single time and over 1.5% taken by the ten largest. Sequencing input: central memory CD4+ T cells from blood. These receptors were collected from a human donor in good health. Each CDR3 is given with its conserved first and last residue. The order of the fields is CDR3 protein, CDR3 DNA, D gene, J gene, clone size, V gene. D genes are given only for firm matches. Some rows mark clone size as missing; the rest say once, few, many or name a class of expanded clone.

CAISESGGSREKLFF,TGTGCCATCAGTGAGTCAGGAGGGAGTCGTGAAAAACTGTTTTTT,.,TRBJ1-4,.,TRBV10-3
CASSRQGLAGVFDEQYF,TGTGCCAGCAGCCGCCAAGGACTAGCGGGAGTTTTCGACGAGCAGTACTTC,TRBD2,TRBJ2-7,many,TRBV13
CASRSSVDLTDTQYF,TGTGCCAGCAGGTCTAGCGTTGACCTCACAGATACGCAGTATTTT,.,TRBJ2-3,few,TRBV18
CSSTRQGRYTEAFF,TGCAGTTCTACGCGACAGGGGCGATACACTGAAGCTTTCTTT,TRBD1,TRBJ1-1,once,TRBV20-1
CASSPTGVGSNTEAFF,TGTGCCAGCAGCCCGACAGGGGTTGGGTCGAACACTGAAGCTTTCTTT,TRBD1,TRBJ1-1,.,TRBV7-3
CASSFEGSPLHF,TGTGCCAGCAGCTTCGAAGGTTCACCCCTCCACTTT,.,TRBJ1-6,.,TRBV7-9
CASSPDTGVATNEKLFF,TGTGCCAGCTCACCAGACACAGGCGTTGCAACTAATGAAAAACTGTTTTTT,.,TRBJ1-4,many,TRBV18
CASRGGTNTGELFF,TGTGCCAGCAGAGGCGGAACGAACACCGGGGAGCTGTTTTTT,.,TRBJ2-2,.,TRBV7-2
CSARVAGNNQPQHF,TGCAGTGCTAGAGTTGCAGGGAACAATCAGCCCCAGCATTTT,.,TRBJ1-5,few,TRBV20-1
CASSPGRLAGAGDTQYF,TGTGCCAGCAGCCCCGGGAGGCTAGCGGGAGCAGGGGATACGCAGTATTTT,TRBD2,TRBJ2-3,many,TRBV9
CASSQFRDPGTYEQYF,TGTGCCAGCAGCCAATTCCGGGACCCAGGGACCTACGAGCAGTACTTC,.,TRBJ2-7,few,TRBV3-1
CASSRGGGEYGYTF,TGCGCCAGCAGCCGGGGGGGCGGCGAATATGGCTACACCTTC,.,TRBJ1-2,many,TRBV5-1
CASAGRGEEPQHF,TGTGCCAGCGCGGGCCGGGGAGAGGAGCCCCAGCATTTT,.,TRBJ1-5,.,TRBV6-1
CASSYGTGSDEQFF,TGTGCCAGCAGTTACGGGACAGGGTCGGATGAGCAGTTCTTC,TRBD1,TRBJ2-1,.,TRBV6-5
CASSPTGGTGRINYGYTF,TGTGCCAGCAGCCCAACCGGTGGGACAGGGAGGATCAACTATGGCTACACCTTC,TRBD1,TRBJ1-2,many,TRBV4-2
CASSLWQANSPLHF,TGTGCCAGCAGCTTATGGCAGGCTAATTCACCCCTCCACTTT,.,TRBJ1-6,many,TRBV11-2
CASSSSRSYSYNSPLHF,TGTGCCAGCAGCTCGTCCCGTTCGTACTCCTATAATTCACCCCTCCACTTT,.,TRBJ1-6,many,TRBV5-6
CASSRLSEKLFF,TGTGCCAGCAGCCGGCTCAGTGAAAAACTGTTTTTT,.,TRBJ1-4,many,TRBV14
CSARTSGAYNEQFF,TGCAGTGCTCGGACTAGCGGGGCCTACAATGAGCAGTTCTTC,TRBD2,TRBJ2-1,.,TRBV20-1
CASRPGQGAVQPQHF,TGTGCCAGCAGGCCGGGACAGGGGGCTGTTCAGCCCCAGCATTTT,TRBD1,TRBJ1-5,many,TRBV27
CSVGQGDQPQHF,TGCAGCGTTGGACAGGGAGATCAGCCCCAGCATTTT,TRBD1,TRBJ1-5,many,TRBV29-1
CASSRRTGTASNQPQHF,TGTGCCAGCAGCCGTCGGACCGGGACAGCTAGCAATCAGCCCCAGCATTTT,TRBD1,TRBJ1-5,.,TRBV5-8
CSSQITGVNTIGGTAYNSPLHF,TGCAGCTCTCAAATTACAGGGGTGAATACTATCGGGGGCACGGCTTATAATTCACCCCTCCACTTT,TRBD1,TRBJ1-6,.,TRBV29-1
CASSLRGLDYGYTF,TGTGCCAGCAGTTTGAGAGGGCTCGACTATGGCTACACCTTC,.,TRBJ1-2,many,TRBV28
CASITHRDLAKNQPQHF,TGTGCCAGCATAACACATCGGGACTTAGCTAAGAATCAGCCCCAGCATTTT,.,TRBJ1-5,many,TRBV28
CASSLEQYNSPLHF,TGTGCCAGCAGCTTAGAACAGTATAATTCACCCCTCCACTTT,.,TRBJ1-6,many,TRBV7-9
CASSLVAGNLNSPLHF,TGTGCCAGCAGCTTAGTGGCTGGCAATCTCAATTCACCCCTCCACTTT,.,TRBJ1-6,many,TRBV11-2
CATSFGRENEQFF,TGTGCCACCTCATTTGGCAGGGAGAATGAGCAGTTCTTC,.,TRBJ2-1,many,TRBV7-2
CASSSGGTYEQYF,TGTGCCAGCAGTAGCGGGGGGACCTACGAGCAGTACTTC,TRBD2,TRBJ2-7,many,TRBV12-3/TRBV12-4
CASSFGSDNEQFF,TGCGCCAGCAGCTTTGGCTCCGACAATGAGCAGTTCTTC,.,TRBJ2-1,few,TRBV5-1
CASSLETTEAFF,TGTGCCAGCAGCTTAGAGACGACTGAAGCTTTCTTT,.,TRBJ1-1,many,TRBV7-9